The rows below give T cell receptor beta chains drawn from one sample of a study of control samples from healthy donors and cancer patients. Profiling relied on immunoSEQ multiplex PCR, and the TCRdb table lists in-frame clones only, not all of them. In the table there are roughly 120,000 clones, approximately 90% of which are singletons. The specimen sequenced was blood. These TCRs come from a woman between 18 and 29 years old in good health. Both conserved end residues are part of each CDR3. D genes are given only for firm matches. Clone size, where shown, is once, few, many, or a class for clones that have expanded.

d_gene	abundance	v_gene	j_gene	CDR3nt	CDR3aa
TRBD1	.	TRBV3-1/TRBV3-2	TRBJ1-4	TGTGCCAGCAGCCAGCCGGGACAGGGGAGGACTAATGAAAAACTGTTTTTT	CASSQPGQGRTNEKLFF
TRBD1	few	TRBV19	TRBJ1-6	TGTGCCAGTAGCCGGACAGGGTTTGAATCACCCCTCCACTTT	CASSRTGFESPLHF
.	.	TRBV6-4	TRBJ2-3	TGTGCCAGCAGCCGGGACTCCACAGATACGCAGTATTTT	CASSRDSTDTQYF
.	.	TRBV5-1	TRBJ1-1	TGCGCCAGCAGCCAAAGGGGGGACACTGAAGCTTTCTTT	CASSQRGDTEAFF
TRBD2	.	TRBV18	TRBJ2-2	TGTGCCAGCTCACCACCGGGCCTAGCGGGACACACCGGGGAGCTGTTTTTT	CASSPPGLAGHTGELFF
.	.	TRBV4-3	TRBJ1-6	TGCGCCAGCAGCATCACGGCCCCTAATAATTCACCCCTCCACTTT	CASSITAPNNSPLHF
.	.	TRBV25-1	TRBJ1-6	TGTGCCAGCAGTGAAACAGGGTACCATTCACCCCTCCACTTT	CASSETGYHSPLHF
TRBD2	.	TRBV28	TRBJ2-7	TGTGCCAGCAGTTTGGGTAGGCGGGGGGGCATCGACGAGCAGTACTTC	CASSLGRRGGIDEQYF
TRBD1	.	TRBV15	TRBJ1-5	TGTGCCACCAGCAGAGACGCAAGAGACGGGACAGGGTCACAGCATTTT	CATSRDARDGTGSQHF
.	.	TRBV21-1	TRBJ1-1	TGTGCCAGCAGCAAAGGTTCACAGGGAGGGGATTGGAACGCTGAAGCTTTCTTT	CASSKGSQGGDWNAEAFF
.	.	TRBV9	TRBJ1-1	TGTGCCAGCAGCGTATCGTTCCGCACTGAAGCTTTCTTT	CASSVSFRTEAFF
.	.	TRBV28	TRBJ2-3	TGTGCCAGCAGCAAAGGACAGCTCACCACAGATACGCAGTATTTT	CASSKGQLTTDTQYF
.	.	TRBV28	TRBJ2-7	TGTGCCAGCAGTATTGGCTACGAGCAGTACTTC	CASSIGYEQYF
TRBD1	.	TRBV19	TRBJ1-1	TGTGCCAGTAGTATTTTGGGAGGGGGCTTAGGTGGTGAAGCTTTCTTT	CASSILGGGLGGEAFF
.	.	TRBV27	TRBJ1-2	TGTGCCAGCAATAGGAGCTACACCTTC	CASNRSYTF
.	.	TRBV5-5	TRBJ1-1	TGTGCCAGCAGCTTCGGCTTCGGGAGGCAGGCGAAGGTCACTGAAGCTTTCTTT	CASSFGFGRQAKVTEAFF
.	.	TRBV28	TRBJ2-7	TGTGCCAGCAGTACCCCGCACGGACCCTACGAGCAGTACTTC	CASSTPHGPYEQYF
.	.	TRBV6-1	TRBJ1-5	TGTGCCAGCAGTGAAGCCATGATTGTCCAGCCCCAGCATTTT	CASSEAMIVQPQHF
TRBD1	.	TRBV5-1	TRBJ2-7	TGCGCCAGCAGCTGGGGGACAGTAGGGACCTACGAGCAGTACTTC	CASSWGTVGTYEQYF
.	.	TRBV27	TRBJ1-1	TGTGCCAGCAGTTTACTGGGGGTCCTTCCGAACACTGAAGCTTTCTTT	CASSLLGVLPNTEAFF
.	.	TRBV19	TRBJ1-5	TGTGCCAGCGGCCGGCAGGCAAACAGCAATCAGCCCCAGCATTTT	CASGRQANSNQPQHF
.	.	TRBV28	TRBJ2-1	TGTGCCAGCAGTCCTATGGAGTTCTTC	CASSPMEFF
.	.	TRBV7-2	TRBJ2-1	TGTGCCAGCAGCTTCAGGGTCGGCAACAATGAGCAGTTCTTC	CASSFRVGNNEQFF
.	.	TRBV28	TRBJ2-7	TGTGCCAGCATAAAACTAAGCTCCTACGAGCAGTACTTC	CASIKLSSYEQYF
.	few	TRBV14	TRBJ2-5	TGTGCCAGCAGCCAGGAATTCCCTCGACAAGAGACCCAGTACTTC	CASSQEFPRQETQYF
.	once	TRBV30	TRBJ2-7	TGTGCCTGGGCCTATTCTGGAAACTACGAGCAGTACTTC	CAWAYSGNYEQYF
.	.	TRBV19	TRBJ1-5	TGTGCCAGTAGTATCGCCGAGGAGATCGGGAATCAGCCCCAGCATTTT	CASSIAEEIGNQPQHF
.	.	TRBV4-1	TRBJ1-1	TGCGCCAGCAGCCAATTCCTGAACACTGAAGCTTTCTTT	CASSQFLNTEAFF
TRBD2	.	TRBV19	TRBJ2-7	TGTGCCAGTAGTACAAGGGCTCTAGCGGGAGTAAGCGAGCAGTACTTC	CASSTRALAGVSEQYF
.	.	TRBV13	TRBJ2-7	TGTGCCAGCAGCTTAGGGTATGAGCAGTACTTC	CASSLGYEQYF